The TCR beta chain under discussion was sequenced for a study of blood T cell repertoires in COVID-19. Across the whole study: The United States, Italy and Spain provided the acute and convalescent COVID-19 samples.

Generated by immunoSEQ multiplex PCR, the TCRdb table keeps only in-frame clones and is missing some. The sample contains almost 55,000 clones, 80% to 90% of which appear only once. From germline, CDR1 is LNHDA and CDR2 SQIVND (reference sequence). This CDR3 region has 17 residues. V shed 1 base, J shed 4 bases, and the junction held 11 bases outside the gene matches. Sequenced input: peripheral blood. The J gene is TRBJ1-1, the V gene TRBV19, with TRBD1 matching over 8 bases. The clonotype was recovered from a man in his fifties or sixties with active COVID-19. The CDR3 nucleotides are TGTGCCAGTAGTATAGGCCCCGACAGGGGTGAGCGCACTGAAGCTTTCTTT. Translation gives CASSIGPDRGERTEAFF.